Described below is a single T cell receptor (beta chain) sequence and its context. No antigen is known for it. This specimen belongs to a study of diagnostic markers for celiac disease (dated by TCRdb to the early 2020s). The sample was run on an Illumina MiSeq. The reads underwent TCRdb reprocessing, giving one record for each CDR3 protein sequence and no DNA. This sample's listing comprises 350 to 500 distinct CDR3 sequences. 81% of the sample belongs to the ten largest clones. CDR1 and CDR2 (SGHTA, FQGNSA) derive from the germline V gene. The CDR3 has 13 amino acids, counting the end cysteine and phenylalanine. No DNA is recorded.

The TCR sequence derives from a human donor. The chain is made from TRBV7-2 and TRBJ1-2; TCRdb reports TRBD1, a call that lacks DNA to check it against. The sample consisted of either unsorted cells or a sorted T cell fraction (not recorded which). The CDR3 region reads CASSFQGAWGYTF. Extended through the reference TRBV7-2 and TRBJ1-2 proteins, this CDR3 yields the full variable domain: GAGVSQSPSNKVTEKGKDVELRCDPISGHTALYWYRQSLGQGLEFLIYFQGNSAPDKSGLPSDRFSAERTGGSVSTLTIQRTQQEDSAVYLCASSFQGAWGYTFGSGTRLTVV.